One and the same sample provided the 18 T cell receptor beta chains below, sequenced in a study of blood T cell repertoires in COVID-19. The data were produced by immunoSEQ multiplex PCR, yet TCRdb's version contains in-frame clones alone and is incomplete. The table has fewer than 600,000 clones, more than 75% seen once. Sequencing was carried out using PBMCs or T cells enriched from blood (not recorded which). These receptors all stem from a woman aged 40-49 years who had recovered from COVID-19.

The genes are TRBV14 and TRBJ2-7, with 9 bases lining up with TRBD1. J lost 2 bases, V lost 1 base, and 24 bases had no gene match. The CDR3 loop spans 22 amino acids. The V gene's germline CDR1 is SGHDN and CDR2 FVKESK. The chain's CDR3 is CASSQGILVRGQGYSTPYEQYF. The CDR3 DNA reads as TGTGCCAGCAGCCAAGGAATTCTAGTCCGTGGACAGGGGTATTCCACCCCCTACGAGCAGTACTTC.

The CDR3 loop is CASSLASAYSYEQYF. The CDR3 DNA sequence: TGTGCCAGCAGCTTGGCTAGCGCATACTCCTACGAGCAGTACTTC. The chain has TRBV5-5 and TRBJ2-7, with a possible D match to TRBD2 (6 bases). Germline loops: CDR1 SGHKS, CDR2 YYEKEE (reference sequence). The CDR3 loop spans 15 amino acids. The V end was cut by 0 bases, the J end by 0 bases, with 10 bases between.

The chain has TRBV14 and TRBJ2-3; no clear D. CDR3 length: 11 residues. CDR1 and CDR2 from the germline V gene are SGHDN and FVKESK. Trimming took off 3 bases at V and 5 bases at J, with 3 bases between the two ends. CDR3 residues: CASSHIDTQYF. The CDR3 nucleotides read TGTGCCAGCAGCCACATAGATACGCAGTATTTT.

The CDR3 DNA sequence: TGTGCCAGCAGTCGAGTTTACCTAGCCAAAAACATTCAGTACTTC. Encoded protein: CASSRVYLAKNIQYF. This chain links TRBV28 with TRBJ2-4; D gene uncertain. The CDR3 loop spans 15 amino acids. The ends were cut back, 5 bases at V and 0 bases at J, with 11 bases in the middle. Germline V gene sequence: CDR1 MDHEN, CDR2 SYDVKM.

This rearrangement joins TRBV19 to TRBJ1-5; unclear D gene. The ends were cut back, 3 bases at V and 0 bases at J, with 12 bases in the middle. CDR3 size: 16 residues. Germline CDR1 is LNHDA and CDR2 is SQIVND (reference sequence). DNA for the CDR3: TGTGCCAGTAGTATCCGCAGAATCCATAGCAATCAGCCCCAGCATTTT. This translates into CASSIRRIHSNQPQHF.

V usage is TRBV29-1 and J usage is TRBJ2-3; TRBD2 matches 14 bases. Trimming took 7 bases from V and 3 from J; bases not matched to a gene: 3. The CDR3 is 14 amino acids. CDR1 and CDR2 from the germline V gene are SQVTM and ANQGSEA. For the CDR3, the DNA is TGCAGCGGAGGGACTAGCGGGAGTACAGATACGCAGTATTTT. It specifies CSGGTSGSTDTQYF.

This clone was counted once. The chain recombines TRBV5-8 with TRBJ1-6; D not certain. CDR1 is SGHTS and CDR2 is YDEGEE in the germline V gene. This CDR3 comprises 14 residues. V was pared by 0 bases and J by 7 bases, with 8 bases between. CDR3 region: CASSLVKLNSPLHF. CDR3 nucleotide sequence: TGTGCCAGCAGCTTGGTTAAATTAAATTCACCCCTCCACTTT.

The genes are TRBV3-1 (or the pseudogene TRBV3-2) and TRBJ2-1; D may be TRBD2 (5 bases). In germline, CDR1 is LGHDT, CDR2 YNNKEL (reference sequence). The V end lost 1 base, the J end lost 1 base, and 11 bases lay between the germline ends. The length of the CDR3 is 16 residues. The CDR3, as DNA: TGTGCCAGCAGCCAAGTTTCAAGCGGATCCTACAATGAGCAGTTCTTC. Its protein is CASSQVSSGSYNEQFF.

The rearrangement links TRBV3-1 (or the pseudogene TRBV3-2) to TRBJ1-5; 7 bases map to TRBD1. The CDR3 covers 15 residues. V was pared by 1 base and J by 7 bases, with 7 bases of the junction left unmatched. Germline V CDR1 and CDR2: LGHDT, YNNKEL (reference sequence). The CDR3 DNA is TGTGCCAGCAGCCAAGGCCGGGACAGAAGACAGCCCCAGCATTTT. Its protein product is CASSQGRDRRQPQHF.

About this clone: The junction does not match germline at one end; this may be a read error. This sequence joins TRBV19 and TRBJ2-1; D ambiguous. Germline values: CDR1 LNHDA, CDR2 SQIVND (reference sequence). This CDR3 is 13 amino acids long. The CDR3 protein is CASSIRTGTVSLF. The CDR3 bases are TGTGCCAGTAGTATCCGCACCGGAACAGTGTCGCTCTTC.

This chain connects TRBV4-1 to TRBJ2-3, with D perhaps matching TRBD1 (5 bases). The V end was cut by 3 bases, the J end by 2 bases, with 9 bases between. Germline lookup yields CDR1 MGHRA and CDR2 YSYEKL. The CDR3 is 14 amino acids. The CDR3 spells CASSQTAATDTQYF. The CDR3 coding sequence is TGCGCCAGCAGCCAGACAGCTGCCACAGATACGCAGTATTTT.

The V call is TRBV4-3, the J call TRBJ1-1; tentatively, D is TRBD1 (5 bases). The CDR3 spans 13 residues. V dropped 0 bases and J dropped 5 bases, with 7 bases sitting between them. The germline gives CDR1 LGHNA, CDR2 YSLEER. The CDR3 reads CASSQDGQTEAFF. DNA of the CDR3: TGCGCCAGCAGCCAAGATGGACAAACTGAAGCTTTCTTT.

V gene TRBV5-4 combines with J gene TRBJ1-1; TRBD1 agrees at 7 bases. The V segment lost 4 bases and the J segment 1 base; nucleotides outside the gene matches: 10. This CDR3 contains 16 residues. Germline CDR1 reads SGHNT; CDR2 reads YYREEE (reference sequence). CDR3 protein: CASSGEQGRGNTEAFF. The CDR3 coding sequence is TGTGCCAGCAGCGGTGAACAGGGGCGGGGGAACACTGAAGCTTTCTTT.

V usage is TRBV7-9 and J usage is TRBJ1-3; 7 nucleotides line up with TRBD1. Per germline, CDR1 SEHNR and CDR2 FQNEAQ (reference sequence). The CDR3 consists of 17 residues. Trimming took 3 bases from V and 3 from J; bases not matched to a gene: 11. CDR3 in DNA: TGTGCCAGCAGCTTGAGAGACAGGGAAGTGTATGGAAACACCATATATTTT. Its translation: CASSLRDREVYGNTIYF.

This sequence joins TRBV7-9 and TRBJ2-5; TRBD2 matches at 10 bases. CDR1 and CDR2 (germline): SEHNR, FQNEAQ (reference sequence). The CDR3 is 16 amino acids. V shed 4 bases, J shed 2 bases, and the junction held 7 bases outside the gene matches. CDR3 DNA: TGTGCCAGCAGCTCCGGACTAGCGGCAGTACAAGAGACCCAGTACTTC. It codes for CASSSGLAAVQETQYF.

The chain carries TRBV6-5 and TRBJ1-1, with 10 nucleotides matching TRBD1. The trim removed 5 bases at V and 7 bases at J, leaving 7 bases unmatched. This CDR3 contains 14 residues. Germline V CDR1 and CDR2: MNHEY, SVGAGI. The CDR3 sequence: CASSTWDRGLEAFF. The CDR3 coding sequence is TGTGCCAGCAGTACCTGGGACAGGGGCCTTGAAGCTTTCTTT.

V is TRBV10-3 and J is TRBJ2-7; 8 bases map to TRBD1. J was trimmed by 0 bases and V by 7 bases; bases with no gene match: 5. The CDR3 loop spans 14 amino acids. Germline-derived CDR1 and CDR2 are ENHRY and SYGVKD. CDR3 sequence reads: CAIKRQGRSYEQYF. The CDR3 DNA sequence: TGTGCCATCAAGCGACAGGGGCGCTCCTACGAGCAGTACTTC.

V gene TRBV27 combines with J gene TRBJ1-1; TRBD1 is a possible D gene (6 bases). The ends were cut back, 5 bases at V and 11 bases at J, with 18 bases in the middle. Germline V CDR1 and CDR2: MNHEY, SMNVEV (reference sequence). The CDR3 spans 13 residues. CDR3 DNA: TGTGCCAGCAGTCCGTTATCCGGGACAAAGGCTTTCTTT. It encodes CASSPLSGTKAFF.